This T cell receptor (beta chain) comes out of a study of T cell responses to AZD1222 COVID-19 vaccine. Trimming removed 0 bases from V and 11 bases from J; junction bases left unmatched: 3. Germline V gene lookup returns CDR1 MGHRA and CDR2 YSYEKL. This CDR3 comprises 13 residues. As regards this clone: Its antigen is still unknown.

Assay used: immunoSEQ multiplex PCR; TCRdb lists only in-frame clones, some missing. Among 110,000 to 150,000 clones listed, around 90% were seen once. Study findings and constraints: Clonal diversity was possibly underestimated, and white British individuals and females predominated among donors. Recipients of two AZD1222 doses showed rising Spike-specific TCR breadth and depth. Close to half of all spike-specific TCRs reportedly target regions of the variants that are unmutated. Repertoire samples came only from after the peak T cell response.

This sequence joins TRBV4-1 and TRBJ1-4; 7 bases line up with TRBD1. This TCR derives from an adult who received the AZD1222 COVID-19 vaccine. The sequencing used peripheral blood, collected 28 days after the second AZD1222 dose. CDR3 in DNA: TGCGCCAGCAGCCAAGAACAGGGGAAGAAACTGTTTTTT. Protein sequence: CASSQEQGKKLFF.